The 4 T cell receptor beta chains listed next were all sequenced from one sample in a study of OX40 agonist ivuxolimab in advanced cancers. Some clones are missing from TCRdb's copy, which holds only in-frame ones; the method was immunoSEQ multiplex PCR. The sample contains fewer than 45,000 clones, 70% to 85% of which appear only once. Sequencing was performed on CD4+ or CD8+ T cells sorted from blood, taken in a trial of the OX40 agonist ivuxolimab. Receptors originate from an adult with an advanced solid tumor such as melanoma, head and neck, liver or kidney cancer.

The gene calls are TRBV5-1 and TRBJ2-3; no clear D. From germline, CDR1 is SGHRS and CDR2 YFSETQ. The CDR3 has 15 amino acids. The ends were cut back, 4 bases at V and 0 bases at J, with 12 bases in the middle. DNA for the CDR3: TGCGCCAGCAGCCACGAAAGATTTAGCACAGATACGCAGTATTTT. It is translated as CASSHERFSTDTQYF.

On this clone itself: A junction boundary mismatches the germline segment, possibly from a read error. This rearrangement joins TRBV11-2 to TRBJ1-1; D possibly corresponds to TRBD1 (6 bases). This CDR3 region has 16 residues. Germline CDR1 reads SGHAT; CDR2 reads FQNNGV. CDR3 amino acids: CASSLDPQGMNTEAFF. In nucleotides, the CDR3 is TGTGCCAGCAGCCTAGACCCACAGGGCATGAACACTGAAGCTTTCTTT.

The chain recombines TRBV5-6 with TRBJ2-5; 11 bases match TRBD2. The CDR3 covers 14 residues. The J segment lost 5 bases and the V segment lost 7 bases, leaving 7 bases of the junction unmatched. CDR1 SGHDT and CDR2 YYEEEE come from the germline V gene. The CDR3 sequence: CASGLAGGGETQYF. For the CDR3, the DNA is TGTGCCAGCGGGCTAGCGGGGGGAGGGGAGACCCAGTACTTC.

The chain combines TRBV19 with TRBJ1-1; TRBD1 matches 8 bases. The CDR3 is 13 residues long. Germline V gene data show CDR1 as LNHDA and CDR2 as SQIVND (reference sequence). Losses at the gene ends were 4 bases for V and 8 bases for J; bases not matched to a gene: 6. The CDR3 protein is CASSKPGQVEAFF. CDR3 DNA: TGTGCCAGTAGTAAACCGGGACAGGTAGAAGCTTTCTTT.